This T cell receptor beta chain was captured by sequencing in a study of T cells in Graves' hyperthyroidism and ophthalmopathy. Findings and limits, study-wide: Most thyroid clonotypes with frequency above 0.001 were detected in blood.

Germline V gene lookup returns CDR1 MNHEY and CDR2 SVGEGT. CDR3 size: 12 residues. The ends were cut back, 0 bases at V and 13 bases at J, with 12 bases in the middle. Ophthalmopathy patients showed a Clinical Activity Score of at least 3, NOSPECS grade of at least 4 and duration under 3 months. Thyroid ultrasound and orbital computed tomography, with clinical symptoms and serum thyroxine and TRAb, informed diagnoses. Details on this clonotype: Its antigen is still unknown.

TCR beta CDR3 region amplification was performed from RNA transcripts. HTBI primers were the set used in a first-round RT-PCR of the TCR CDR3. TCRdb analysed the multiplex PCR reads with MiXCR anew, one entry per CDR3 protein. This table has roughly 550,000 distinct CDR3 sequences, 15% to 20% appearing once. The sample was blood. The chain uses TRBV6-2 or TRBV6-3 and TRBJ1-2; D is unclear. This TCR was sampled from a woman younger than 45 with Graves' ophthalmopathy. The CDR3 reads CASSYSHMVGTF. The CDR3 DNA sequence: TGTGCCAGCAGTTACTCCCACATGGTGGGCACCTTC.